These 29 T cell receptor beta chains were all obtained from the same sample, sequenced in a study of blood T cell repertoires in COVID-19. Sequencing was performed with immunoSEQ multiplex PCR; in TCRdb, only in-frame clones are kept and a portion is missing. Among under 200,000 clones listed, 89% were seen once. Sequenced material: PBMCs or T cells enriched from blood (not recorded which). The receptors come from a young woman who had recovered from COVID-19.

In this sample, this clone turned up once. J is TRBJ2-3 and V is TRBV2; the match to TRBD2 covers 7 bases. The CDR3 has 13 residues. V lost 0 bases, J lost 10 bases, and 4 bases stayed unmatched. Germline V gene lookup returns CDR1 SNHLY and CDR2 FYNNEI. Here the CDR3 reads CASSEAGGGAQYF. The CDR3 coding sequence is TGTGCCAGCAGTGAAGCTGGCGGGGGTGCGCAGTATTTT.

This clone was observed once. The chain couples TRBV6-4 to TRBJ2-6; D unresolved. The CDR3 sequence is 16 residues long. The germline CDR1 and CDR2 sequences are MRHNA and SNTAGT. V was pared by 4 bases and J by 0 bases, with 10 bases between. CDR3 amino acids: CASSATRGSGANVLTF. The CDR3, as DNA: TGTGCCAGCAGTGCCACAAGAGGCTCTGGGGCCAACGTCCTGACTTTC.

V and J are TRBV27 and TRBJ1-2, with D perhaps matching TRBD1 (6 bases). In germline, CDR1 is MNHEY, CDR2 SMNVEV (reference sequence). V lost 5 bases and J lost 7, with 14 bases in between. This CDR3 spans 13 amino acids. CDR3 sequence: CASSQQGSSGYTF. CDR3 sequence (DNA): TGTGCCAGCAGTCAACAGGGTTCGAGTGGCTACACCTTC.

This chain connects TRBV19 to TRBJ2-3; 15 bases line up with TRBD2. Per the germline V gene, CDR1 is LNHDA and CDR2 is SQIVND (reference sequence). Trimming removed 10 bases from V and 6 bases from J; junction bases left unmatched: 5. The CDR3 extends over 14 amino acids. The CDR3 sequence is CATSGLAGGDTQYF. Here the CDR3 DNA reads TGTGCCACCTCCGGACTAGCGGGAGGGGATACGCAGTATTTT.

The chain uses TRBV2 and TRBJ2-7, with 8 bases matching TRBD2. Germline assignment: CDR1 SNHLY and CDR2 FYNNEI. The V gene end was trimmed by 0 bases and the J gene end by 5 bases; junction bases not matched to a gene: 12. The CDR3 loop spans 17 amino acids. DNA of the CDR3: TGTGCCAGCAGTGAAGCGGTATTGCGGACTAGCATCGACGAGCAGTACTTC. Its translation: CASSEAVLRTSIDEQYF.

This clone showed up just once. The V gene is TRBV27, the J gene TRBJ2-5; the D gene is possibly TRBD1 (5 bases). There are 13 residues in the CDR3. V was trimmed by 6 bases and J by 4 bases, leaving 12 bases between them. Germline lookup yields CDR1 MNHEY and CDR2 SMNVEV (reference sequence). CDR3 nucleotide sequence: TGTGCCAGCAGCCCCCCCGACAGAGAGACCCAGTACTTC. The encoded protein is CASSPPDRETQYF.

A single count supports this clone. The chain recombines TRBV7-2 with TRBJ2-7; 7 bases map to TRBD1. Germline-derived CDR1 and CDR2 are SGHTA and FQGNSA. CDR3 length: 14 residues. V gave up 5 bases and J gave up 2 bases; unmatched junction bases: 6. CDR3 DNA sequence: TGTGCCAGCAGCCCTAGACAGGGTCCCTACGAGCAGTACTTC. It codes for CASSPRQGPYEQYF.

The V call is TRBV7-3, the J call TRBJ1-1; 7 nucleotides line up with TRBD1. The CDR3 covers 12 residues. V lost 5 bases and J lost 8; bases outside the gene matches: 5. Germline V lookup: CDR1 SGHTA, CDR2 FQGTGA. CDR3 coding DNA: TGTGCCAGCAGCCTTAGGACAGGAGAAGCTTTCTTT. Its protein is CASSLRTGEAFF.

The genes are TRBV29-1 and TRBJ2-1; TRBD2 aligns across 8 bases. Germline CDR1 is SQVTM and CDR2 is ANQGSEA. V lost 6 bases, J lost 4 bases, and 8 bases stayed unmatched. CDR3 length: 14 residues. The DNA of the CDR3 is TGCAGCGTCGACCCGGGACTAGATTACAATGAGCAGTTCTTC. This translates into CSVDPGLDYNEQFF.

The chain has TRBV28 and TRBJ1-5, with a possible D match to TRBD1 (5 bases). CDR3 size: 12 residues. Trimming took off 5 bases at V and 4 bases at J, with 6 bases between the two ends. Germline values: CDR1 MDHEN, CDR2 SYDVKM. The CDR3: CASSGGNQPQHF. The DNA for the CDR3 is TGTGCCAGCAGTGGGGGGAATCAGCCCCAGCATTTT. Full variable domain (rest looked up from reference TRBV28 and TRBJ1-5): DVKVTQSSRYLVKRTGEKVFLECVQDMDHENMFWYRQDPGLGLRLIYFSYDVKMKEKGDIPEGYSVSREKKERFSLILESASTNQTSMYLCASSGGNQPQHFGDGTRLSIL.

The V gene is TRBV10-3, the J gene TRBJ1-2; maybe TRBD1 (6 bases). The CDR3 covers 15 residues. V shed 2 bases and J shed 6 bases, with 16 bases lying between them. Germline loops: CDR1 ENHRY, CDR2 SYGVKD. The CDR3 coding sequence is TGTGCCATCAGTGAGACCCCCGGGACAAACCATGGCTACACCTTC. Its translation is CAISETPGTNHGYTF.

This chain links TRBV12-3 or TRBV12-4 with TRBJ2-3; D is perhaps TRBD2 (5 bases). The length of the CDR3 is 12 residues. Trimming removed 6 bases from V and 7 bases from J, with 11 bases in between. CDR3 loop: CASSLDGNTQYF. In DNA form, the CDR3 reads TGTGCCAGCAGCCTGGACGGGAATACGCAGTATTTT.

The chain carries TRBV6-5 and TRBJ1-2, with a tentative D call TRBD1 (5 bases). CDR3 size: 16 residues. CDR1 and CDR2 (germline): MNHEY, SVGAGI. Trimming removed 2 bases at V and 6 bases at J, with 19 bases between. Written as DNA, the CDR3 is TGTGCCAGCAGTTACGTAGGACAACCTCCACCCCATGGCTACACCTTC. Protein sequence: CASSYVGQPPPHGYTF.

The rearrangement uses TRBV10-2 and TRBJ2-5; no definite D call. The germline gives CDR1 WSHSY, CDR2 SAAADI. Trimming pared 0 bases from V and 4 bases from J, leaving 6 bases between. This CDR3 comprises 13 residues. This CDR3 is CASSESTGETQYF. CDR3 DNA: TGCGCCAGCAGTGAGTCGACGGGAGAGACCCAGTACTTC.

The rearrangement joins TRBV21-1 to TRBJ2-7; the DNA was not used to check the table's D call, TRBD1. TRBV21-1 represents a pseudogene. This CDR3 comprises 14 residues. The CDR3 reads CASSKGDIHLGQYF. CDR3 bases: TGTGCCAGCAGCAAAGGGGACATCCATCTTGGGCAGTACTTC.

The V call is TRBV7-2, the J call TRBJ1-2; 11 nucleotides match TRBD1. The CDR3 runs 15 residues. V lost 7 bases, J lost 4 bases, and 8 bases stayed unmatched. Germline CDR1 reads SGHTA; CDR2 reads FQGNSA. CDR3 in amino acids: CASTPGTGGFYGYTF. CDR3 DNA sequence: TGTGCCAGCACCCCGGGGACAGGGGGGTTCTATGGCTACACCTTC.

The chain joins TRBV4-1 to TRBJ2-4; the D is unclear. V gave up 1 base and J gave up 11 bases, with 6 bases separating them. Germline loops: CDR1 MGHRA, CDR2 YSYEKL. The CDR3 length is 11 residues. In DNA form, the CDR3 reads TGCGCCAGCAGCCAAGGGCCACTTCAGTACTTC. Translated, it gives CASSQGPLQYF.

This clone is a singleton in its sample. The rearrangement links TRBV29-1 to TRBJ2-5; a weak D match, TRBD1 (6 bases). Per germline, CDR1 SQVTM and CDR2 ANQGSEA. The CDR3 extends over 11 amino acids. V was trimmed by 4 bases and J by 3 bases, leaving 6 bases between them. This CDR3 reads CSVGDKETQYF. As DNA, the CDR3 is TGCAGCGTTGGGGACAAAGAGACCCAGTACTTC.

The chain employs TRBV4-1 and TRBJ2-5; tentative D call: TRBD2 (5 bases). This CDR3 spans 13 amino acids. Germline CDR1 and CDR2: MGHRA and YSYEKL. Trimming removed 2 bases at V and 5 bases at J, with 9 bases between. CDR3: CASSQWERETQYF. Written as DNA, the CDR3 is TGCGCCAGCAGCCAATGGGAGAGGGAGACCCAGTACTTC.

The chain's CDR3 is CASSFNPGSAPQETQYF. The CDR3 nucleotides are TGTGCCAGCAGCTTTAATCCCGGCAGCGCACCCCAAGAGACCCAGTACTTC. This chain uses TRBV11-2 with TRBJ2-5, with unresolved D. Trimming cost V 3 bases and J 1 base, with 18 bases left between them. The CDR3 runs 17 residues. Germline CDR1 and CDR2: SGHAT and FQNNGV.

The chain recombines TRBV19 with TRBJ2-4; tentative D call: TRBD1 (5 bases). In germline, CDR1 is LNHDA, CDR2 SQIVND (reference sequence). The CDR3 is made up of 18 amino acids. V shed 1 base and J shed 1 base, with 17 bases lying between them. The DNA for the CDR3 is TGTGCCAGTAGTATAGCCCCCTTGGGGCTTGGGGCCAAAAACATTCAGTACTTC. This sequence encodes CASSIAPLGLGAKNIQYF.

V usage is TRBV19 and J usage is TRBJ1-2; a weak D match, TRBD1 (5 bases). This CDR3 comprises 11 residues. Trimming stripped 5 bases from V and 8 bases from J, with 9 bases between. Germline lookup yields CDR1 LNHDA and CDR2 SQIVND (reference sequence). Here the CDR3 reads CASSRGRGYTF. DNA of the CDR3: TGTGCCAGTAGTCGGGGGAGAGGCTACACCTTC.

As DNA, the CDR3 is TGTGCCAGCAGCCAGGGGGCTGGCGGGAATGAGCAGTTCTTC. It encodes CASSQGAGGNEQFF. The chain has TRBV6-5 and TRBJ2-1; 8 positions match TRBD1. The V gene's germline CDR1 is MNHEY and CDR2 SVGAGI. The CDR3 consists of 14 residues. Trimming took 6 bases from V and 7 from J; bases not matched to a gene: 8.

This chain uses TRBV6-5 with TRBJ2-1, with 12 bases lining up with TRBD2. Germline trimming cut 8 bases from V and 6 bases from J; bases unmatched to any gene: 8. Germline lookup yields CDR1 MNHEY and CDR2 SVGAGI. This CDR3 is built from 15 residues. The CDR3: CASALAGGPGNEQFF. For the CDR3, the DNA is TGTGCCAGCGCCCTAGCGGGAGGGCCCGGCAATGAGCAGTTCTTC.

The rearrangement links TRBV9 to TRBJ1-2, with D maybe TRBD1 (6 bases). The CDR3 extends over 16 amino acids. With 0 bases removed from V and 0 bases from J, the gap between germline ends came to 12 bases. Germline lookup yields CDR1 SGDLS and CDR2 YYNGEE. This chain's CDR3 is CASSVDREGTNYGYTF. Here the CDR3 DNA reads TGTGCCAGCAGCGTAGACAGGGAGGGCACTAACTATGGCTACACCTTC.

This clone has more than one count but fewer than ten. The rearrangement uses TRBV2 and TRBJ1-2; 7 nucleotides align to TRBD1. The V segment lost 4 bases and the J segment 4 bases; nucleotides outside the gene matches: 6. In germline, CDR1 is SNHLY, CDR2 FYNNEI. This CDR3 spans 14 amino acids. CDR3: CASSARQGSYGYTF. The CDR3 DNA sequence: TGTGCCAGCAGTGCTAGACAGGGAAGCTATGGCTACACCTTC.

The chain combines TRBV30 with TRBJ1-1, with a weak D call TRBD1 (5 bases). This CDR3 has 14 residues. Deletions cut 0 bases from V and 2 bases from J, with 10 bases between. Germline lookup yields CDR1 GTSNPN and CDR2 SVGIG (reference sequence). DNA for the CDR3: TGTGCCTGGAGTGTAGGGGTAGCCAACACTGAAGCTTTCTTT. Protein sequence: CAWSVGVANTEAFF.

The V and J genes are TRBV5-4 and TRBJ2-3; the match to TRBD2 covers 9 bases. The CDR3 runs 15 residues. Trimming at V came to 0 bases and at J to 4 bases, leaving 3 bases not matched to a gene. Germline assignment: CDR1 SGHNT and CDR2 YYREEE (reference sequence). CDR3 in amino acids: CASSLEGLAADTQYF. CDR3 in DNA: TGTGCCAGCAGCTTGGAGGGACTAGCAGCAGATACGCAGTATTTT.

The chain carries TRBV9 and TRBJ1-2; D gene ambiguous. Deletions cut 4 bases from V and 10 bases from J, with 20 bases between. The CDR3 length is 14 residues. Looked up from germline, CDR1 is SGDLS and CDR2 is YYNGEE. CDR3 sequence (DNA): TGTGCCAGCAGCACAGCCCCTGAAGGTGATGACTACACCTTC. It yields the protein CASSTAPEGDDYTF.